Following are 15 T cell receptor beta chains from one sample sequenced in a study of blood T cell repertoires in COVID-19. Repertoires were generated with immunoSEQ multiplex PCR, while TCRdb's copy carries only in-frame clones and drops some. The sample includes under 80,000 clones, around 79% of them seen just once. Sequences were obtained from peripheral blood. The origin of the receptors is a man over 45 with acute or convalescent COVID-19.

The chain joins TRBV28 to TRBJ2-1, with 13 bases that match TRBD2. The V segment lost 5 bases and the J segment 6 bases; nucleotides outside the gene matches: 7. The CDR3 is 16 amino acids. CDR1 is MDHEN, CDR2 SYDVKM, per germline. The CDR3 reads CASSRPGTSGTNEQFF. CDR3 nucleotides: TGTGCCAGCAGTCGCCCCGGGACTAGCGGGACCAATGAGCAGTTCTTC. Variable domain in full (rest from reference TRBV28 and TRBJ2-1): DVKVTQSSRYLVKRTGEKVFLECVQDMDHENMFWYRQDPGLGLRLIYFSYDVKMKEKGDIPEGYSVSREKKERFSLILESASTNQTSMYLCASSRPGTSGTNEQFFGPGTRLTVL.

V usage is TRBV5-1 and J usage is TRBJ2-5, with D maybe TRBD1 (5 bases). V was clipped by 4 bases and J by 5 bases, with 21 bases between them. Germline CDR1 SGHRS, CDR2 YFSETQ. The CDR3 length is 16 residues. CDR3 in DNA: TGCGCCAGCAGCCCCTGGGGCAGGTTAGGCGAGGAGACCCAGTACTTC. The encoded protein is CASSPWGRLGEETQYF.

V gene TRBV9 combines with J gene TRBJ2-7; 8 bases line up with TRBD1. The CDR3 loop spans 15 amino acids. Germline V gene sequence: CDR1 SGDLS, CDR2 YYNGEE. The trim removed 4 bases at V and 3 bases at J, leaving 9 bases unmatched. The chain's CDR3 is CASSLRGQGDYEQYF. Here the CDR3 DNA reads TGTGCCAGCAGCTTAAGAGGACAGGGCGACTACGAGCAGTACTTC.

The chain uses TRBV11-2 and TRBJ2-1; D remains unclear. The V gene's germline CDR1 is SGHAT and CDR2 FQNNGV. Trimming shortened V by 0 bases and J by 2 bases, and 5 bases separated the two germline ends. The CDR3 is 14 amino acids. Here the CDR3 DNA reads TGTGCCAGCAGCTTAGACAGAACCTACAATGAGCAGTTCTTC. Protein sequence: CASSLDRTYNEQFF.

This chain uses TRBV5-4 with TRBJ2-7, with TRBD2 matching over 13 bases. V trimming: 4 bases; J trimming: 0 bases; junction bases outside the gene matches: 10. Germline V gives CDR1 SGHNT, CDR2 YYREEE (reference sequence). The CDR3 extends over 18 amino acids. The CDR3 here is CASSPSQTSGRFSYEQYF. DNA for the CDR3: TGTGCCAGCAGCCCTAGCCAGACTAGCGGGAGGTTCTCCTACGAGCAGTACTTC.

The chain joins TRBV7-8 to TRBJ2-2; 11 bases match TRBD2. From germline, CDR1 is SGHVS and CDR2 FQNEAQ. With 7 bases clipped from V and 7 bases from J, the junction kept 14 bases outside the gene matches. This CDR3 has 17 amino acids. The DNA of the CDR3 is TGTGCCAGCACCCAAACTAGCGGGAGAGGAGATGGCGGGGAGCTGTTTTTT. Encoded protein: CASTQTSGRGDGGELFF.

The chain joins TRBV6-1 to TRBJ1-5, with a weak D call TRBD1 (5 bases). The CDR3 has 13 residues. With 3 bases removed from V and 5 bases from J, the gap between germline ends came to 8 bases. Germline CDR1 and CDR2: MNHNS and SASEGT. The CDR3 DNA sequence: TGTGCCAGCAGTGAGACAGACGATCAGCCCCAGCATTTT. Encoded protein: CASSETDDQPQHF.

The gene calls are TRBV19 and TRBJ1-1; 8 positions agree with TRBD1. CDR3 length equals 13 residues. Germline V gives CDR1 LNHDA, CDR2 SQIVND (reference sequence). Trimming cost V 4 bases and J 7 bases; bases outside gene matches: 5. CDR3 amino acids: CASSKTTGGEAFF. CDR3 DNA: TGTGCCAGTAGTAAGACCACAGGGGGTGAAGCTTTCTTT.

CDR3 residues: CAISEPGQVMNTEAFF. CDR3 nucleotide sequence: TGTGCCATCAGTGAGCCTGGACAGGTGATGAACACTGAAGCTTTCTTT. V gene TRBV10-3 combines with J gene TRBJ1-1, with 7 nucleotides matching TRBD1. The CDR3 is 16 residues long. V dropped 2 bases and J dropped 0; count of bases not matched to a gene: 6. CDR1 is ENHRY, CDR2 SYGVKD, per germline.

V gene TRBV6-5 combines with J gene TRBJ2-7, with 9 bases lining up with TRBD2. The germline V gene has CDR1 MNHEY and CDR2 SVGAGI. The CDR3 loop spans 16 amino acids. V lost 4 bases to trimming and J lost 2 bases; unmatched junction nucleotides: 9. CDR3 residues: CASSSLVAGAAYEQYF. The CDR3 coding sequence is TGTGCCAGCAGTTCCCTCGTAGCGGGGGCCGCCTACGAGCAGTACTTC.

The CDR3, as DNA: TGTGCCAGCAGCCAGCGGGCGCGGGCCTACGAGCAGTACTTC. Translating gives CASSQRARAYEQYF. The V call is TRBV3-1 (or the pseudogene TRBV3-2), the J call TRBJ2-7; the D gene is possibly TRBD2 (5 bases). Deletions cut 3 bases from V and 2 bases from J, with 11 bases between. The CDR3 totals 14 residues. Germline V gene sequence: CDR1 LGHDT, CDR2 YNNKEL (reference sequence).

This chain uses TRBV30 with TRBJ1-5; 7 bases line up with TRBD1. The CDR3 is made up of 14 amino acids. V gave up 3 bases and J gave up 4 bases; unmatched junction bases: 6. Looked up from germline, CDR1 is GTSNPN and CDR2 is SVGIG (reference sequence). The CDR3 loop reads CAWSGQAENQPQHF. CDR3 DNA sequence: TGTGCCTGGAGCGGACAGGCCGAGAATCAGCCCCAGCATTTT.

The CDR3 bases are TGTGCCAGCAGCTTCACATTGTCTGGAAACACCATATATTTT. Translated: CASSFTLSGNTIYF. The genes are TRBV7-6 and TRBJ1-3; no firm D call. The V gene lost 3 bases and the J gene lost 1 base, with 7 bases spanning the gap. Looked up from germline, CDR1 is SGHVS and CDR2 is FNYEAQ. CDR3 length equals 14 residues. Full variable domain (rest looked up from reference TRBV7-6 and TRBJ1-3): GAGVSQSPRYKVTKRGQDVALRCDPISGHVSLYWYRQALGQGPEFLTYFNYEAQQDKSGLPNDRFSAERPEGSISTLTIQRTEQRDSAMYRCASSFTLSGNTIYFGEGSWLTVV.

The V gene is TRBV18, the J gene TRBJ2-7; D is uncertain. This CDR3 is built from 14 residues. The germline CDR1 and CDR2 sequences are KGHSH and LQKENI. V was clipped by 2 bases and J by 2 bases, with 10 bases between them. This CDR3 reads CASSPVQSPYEQYF. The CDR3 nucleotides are TGTGCCAGCTCACCAGTACAGTCTCCCTACGAGCAGTACTTC.

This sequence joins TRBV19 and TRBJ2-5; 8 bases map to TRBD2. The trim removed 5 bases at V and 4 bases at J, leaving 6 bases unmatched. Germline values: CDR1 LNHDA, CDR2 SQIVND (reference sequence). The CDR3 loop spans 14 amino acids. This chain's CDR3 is CASSPGTRGETQYF. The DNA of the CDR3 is TGTGCCAGTAGTCCCGGGACTAGAGGAGAGACCCAGTACTTC.